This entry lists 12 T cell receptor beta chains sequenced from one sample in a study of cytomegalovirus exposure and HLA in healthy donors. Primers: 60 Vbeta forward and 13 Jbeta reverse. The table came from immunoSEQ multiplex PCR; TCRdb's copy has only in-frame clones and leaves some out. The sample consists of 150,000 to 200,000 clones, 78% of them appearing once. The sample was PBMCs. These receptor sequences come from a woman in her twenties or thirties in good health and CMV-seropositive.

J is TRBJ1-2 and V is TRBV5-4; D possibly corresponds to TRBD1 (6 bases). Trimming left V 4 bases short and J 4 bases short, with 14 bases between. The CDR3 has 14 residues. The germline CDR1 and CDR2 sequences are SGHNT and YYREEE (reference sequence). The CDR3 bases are TGTGCCAGCAGCAACTCTGGACAGCTCTATGGCTACACCTTC. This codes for CASSNSGQLYGYTF.

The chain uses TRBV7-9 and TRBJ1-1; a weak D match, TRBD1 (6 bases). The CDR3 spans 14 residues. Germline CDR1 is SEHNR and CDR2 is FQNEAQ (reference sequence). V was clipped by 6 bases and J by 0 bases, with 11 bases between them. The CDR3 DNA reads TGTGCCAGCAGTGACAGGAGCATGAACACTGAAGCTTTCTTT. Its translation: CASSDRSMNTEAFF.

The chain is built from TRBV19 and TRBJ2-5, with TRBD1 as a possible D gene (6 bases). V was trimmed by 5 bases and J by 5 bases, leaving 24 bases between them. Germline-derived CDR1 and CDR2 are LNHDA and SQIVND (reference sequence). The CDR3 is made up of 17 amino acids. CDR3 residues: CASSPDEQGYRTETQYF. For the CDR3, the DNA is TGTGCCAGTAGTCCGGACGAACAGGGATATAGGACGGAGACCCAGTACTTC.

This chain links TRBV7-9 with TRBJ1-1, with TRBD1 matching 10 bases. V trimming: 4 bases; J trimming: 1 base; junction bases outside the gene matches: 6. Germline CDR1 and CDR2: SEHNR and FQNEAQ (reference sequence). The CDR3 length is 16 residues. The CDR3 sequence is CASSSTGGGGNTEAFF. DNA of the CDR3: TGTGCCAGCAGCTCGACAGGGGGCGGAGGGAACACTGAAGCTTTCTTT.

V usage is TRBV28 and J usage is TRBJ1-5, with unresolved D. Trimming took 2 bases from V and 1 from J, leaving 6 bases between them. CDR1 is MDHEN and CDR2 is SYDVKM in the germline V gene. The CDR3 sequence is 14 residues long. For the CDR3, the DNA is TGTGCCAGCAGTTTACCCCTCAGCAATCAGCCCCAGCATTTT. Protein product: CASSLPLSNQPQHF.

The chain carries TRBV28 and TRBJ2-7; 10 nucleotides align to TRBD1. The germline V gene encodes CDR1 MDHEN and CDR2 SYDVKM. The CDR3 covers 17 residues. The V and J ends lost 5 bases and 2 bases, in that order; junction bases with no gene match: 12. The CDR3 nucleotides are TGTGCCAGCAGTCCCTACCATTTGACAGGGGGCCCCTACGAGCAGTACTTC. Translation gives CASSPYHLTGGPYEQYF.

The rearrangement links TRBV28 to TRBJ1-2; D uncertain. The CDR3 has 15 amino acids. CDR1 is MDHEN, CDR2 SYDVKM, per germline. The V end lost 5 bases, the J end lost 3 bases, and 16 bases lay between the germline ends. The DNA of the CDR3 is TGTGCCAGCAGTCCCCTGACACGTAACTACTATGGCTACACCTTC. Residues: CASSPLTRNYYGYTF.

CDR3 protein: CASSLWGQGARGGSTEAFF. The CDR3 region has the DNA TGTGCCAGCAGCTTATGGGGACAGGGGGCCCGCGGCGGGAGCACTGAAGCTTTCTTT. The chain carries TRBV7-8 and TRBJ1-1; 12 bases match TRBD1. Germline CDR1 SGHVS, CDR2 FQNEAQ. The CDR3 is 19 amino acids. Trimming removed 2 bases from V and 4 bases from J; junction bases left unmatched: 14. Filled out from reference TRBV7-8 and TRBJ1-1, the complete variable domain reads GAGVSQSPRYKVAKRGQDVALRCDPISGHVSLFWYQQALGQGPEFLTYFQNEAQLDKSGLPSDRFFAERPEGSVSTLKIQRTQQEDSAVYLCASSLWGQGARGGSTEAFFGQGTRLTVV.

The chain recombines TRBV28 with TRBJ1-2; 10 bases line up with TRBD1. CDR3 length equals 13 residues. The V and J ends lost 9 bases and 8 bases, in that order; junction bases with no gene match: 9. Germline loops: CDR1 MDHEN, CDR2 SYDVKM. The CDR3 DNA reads TGTGCCAGTGCTCGGACAGGGGGGCTCGGCTACACCTTC. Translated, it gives CASARTGGLGYTF.

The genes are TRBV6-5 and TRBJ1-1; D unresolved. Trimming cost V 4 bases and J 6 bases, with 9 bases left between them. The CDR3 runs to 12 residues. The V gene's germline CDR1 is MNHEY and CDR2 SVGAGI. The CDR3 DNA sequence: TGTGCCAGCAGTTTCCCACCGGCTGAAGCTTTCTTT. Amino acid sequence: CASSFPPAEAFF.

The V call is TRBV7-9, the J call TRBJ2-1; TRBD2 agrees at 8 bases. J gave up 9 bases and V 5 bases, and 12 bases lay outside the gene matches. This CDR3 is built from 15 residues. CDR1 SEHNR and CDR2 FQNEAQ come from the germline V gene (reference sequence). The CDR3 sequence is CASSPDGRALGEQFF. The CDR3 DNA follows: TGTGCCAGCAGCCCAGACGGGAGGGCCCTGGGTGAGCAGTTCTTC.

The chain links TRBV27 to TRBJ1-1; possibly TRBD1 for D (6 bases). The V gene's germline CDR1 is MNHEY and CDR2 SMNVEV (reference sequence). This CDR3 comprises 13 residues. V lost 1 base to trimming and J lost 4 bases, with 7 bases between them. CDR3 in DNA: TGTGCCAGCAGTTTATTCAGGGGCACTGAAGCTTTCTTT. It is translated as CASSLFRGTEAFF.